Below are 32 T cell receptor beta chains sequenced from a single sample in a study of CXCR3-negative and CXCR3-positive naive CD8 T cells. Preparation of TRB cDNA libraries relied on 5' RACE carrying UMI labels. TCRdb re-called the 5' RACE reads; every CDR3 protein appears as one record, without DNA. The sample table includes 75,000 to 100,000 distinct CDR3 sequences. The sample consisted of naive CXCR3- CD8+ T cells from blood. The subset is: CD45RO-CCR7+CD27+CD95- naive CD8+ T cells lacking CXCR3 (TNR3-). Source of these receptors: a human donor in good health. Some clones in this sample may be carry-over from other donors' samples.

The chain recombines TRBV29-1 with TRBJ2-3. This CDR3 has 14 residues. In germline, CDR1 is SQVTM, CDR2 ANQGSEA. The CDR3 spells CSVEGGRVGDTQYF.

V gene TRBV29-1 combines with J gene TRBJ2-7; TCRdb reports TRBD1, a call that lacks DNA to check it against. The CDR3 extends over 12 amino acids. Germline V gene sequence: CDR1 SQVTM, CDR2 ANQGSEA. CDR3 residues: CSARDTPYEQYF.

This chain joins TRBV7-2 and TRBJ2-7. The germline V gene has CDR1 SGHTA and CDR2 FQGNSA. CDR3 length: 15 residues. The CDR3 here is CASSLSAGSSYEQYF.

The chain carries TRBV6-5 and TRBJ1-1; TCRdb reports TRBD1, a call that lacks DNA to check it against. The CDR3 length is 16 residues. From germline, CDR1 is MNHEY and CDR2 SVGAGI. CDR3 sequence reads: CASSPRTGSPNTEAFF.

This chain joins TRBV20-1 and TRBJ2-7. The CDR3 totals 12 residues. The germline CDR1 and CDR2 sequences are DFQATT and SNEGSKA (reference sequence). The CDR3 sequence is CSARDTAYEQYF.

The chain has TRBV12-5 and TRBJ2-5; the D gene TCRdb calls, TRBD1, cannot be checked with no DNA. This CDR3 has 18 amino acids. In germline, CDR1 is LGHNT, CDR2 FRNRAP. CDR3 in amino acids: CASGPGQGQGYSQETQYF.

This chain uses TRBV28 with TRBJ2-2; TCRdb picks TRBD1, but there is no DNA to check that call. The CDR3 runs 15 residues. Germline V gene data show CDR1 as MDHEN and CDR2 as SYDVKM. The CDR3 protein is CASSFRRDGIGELFF.

The CDR3 spells CASIGGPNSPLHF. The genes are TRBV19 and TRBJ1-6; the D call from TCRdb, TRBD1, cannot be confirmed without DNA. The CDR3 is 13 amino acids. Germline CDR1 LNHDA, CDR2 SQIVND (reference sequence).

V usage is TRBV23-1 and J usage is TRBJ2-7; the TRBD1 assignment by TCRdb is unverifiable without DNA. TRBV23-1 is annotated as an ORF whose role is uncertain. The CDR3 is 14 amino acids. The CDR3 region is CASTPGQPPYEQYF.

The rearrangement joins TRBV2 to TRBJ2-1; the TCRdb D gene call, TRBD1, has no DNA to confirm it. Per germline, CDR1 SNHLY and CDR2 FYNNEI. CDR3 length: 15 amino acids. The CDR3 reads CASSGGWSPDYEQFF.

The chain joins TRBV27 to TRBJ2-7; the D call of TRBD2 rests on TCRdb alone, since no DNA is present to check it. Germline CDR1 MNHEY, CDR2 SMNVEV (reference sequence). This CDR3 has 14 residues. CDR3 loop: CASSPGTSGSRQYF.

V and J are TRBV20-1 and TRBJ2-2. The CDR3 totals 16 residues. CDR1 is DFQATT and CDR2 is SNEGSKA in the germline V gene (reference sequence). The CDR3 sequence: CSARDNGRRAAGELFF.

The chain combines TRBV5-5 with TRBJ2-1. CDR3 length: 11 amino acids. Germline V gives CDR1 SGHKS, CDR2 YYEKEE (reference sequence). CDR3: CASSFSWEQFF. The complete variable domain, with remaining parts taken from reference TRBV5-5 and TRBJ2-1, reads DAGVTQSPTHLIKTRGQQVTLRCSPISGHKSVSWYQQVLGQGPQFIFQYYEKEERGRGNFPDRFSARQFPNYSSELNVNALLLGDSALYLCASSFSWEQFFGPGTRLTVL.

The CDR3 sequence is CASSSPSDFPEQYF. This rearrangement joins TRBV7-9 to TRBJ2-7; the TCRdb call, TRBD1, lacks DNA for checking. The CDR3 has 14 residues. Germline assignment: CDR1 SEHNR and CDR2 FQNEAQ (reference sequence).

This chain joins TRBV7-8 and TRBJ2-7; checking the TCRdb D call of TRBD1 is not possible without DNA. Per germline, CDR1 SGHVS and CDR2 FQNEAQ. The length of the CDR3 is 15 residues. Here the CDR3 reads CASSFRTGTKYEQYF.

The rearrangement joins TRBV6-5 to TRBJ1-1; TCRdb gives TRBD1 as the D gene, but with no DNA this cannot be confirmed. This CDR3 has 15 amino acids. CDR1 is MNHEY and CDR2 is SVGAGI in the germline V gene. The CDR3 loop reads CASRSSTGTGTEAFF.

The gene calls are TRBV12-3 or TRBV12-4 and TRBJ2-7; TCRdb's assignment of TRBD2 cannot be checked, as there is no DNA. The CDR3 spans 17 residues. CDR3 residues: CASSTPGLAGDLYEQYF.

The V gene is TRBV6-1, the J gene TRBJ1-5; the D call of TRBD1 rests on TCRdb alone, since no DNA is present to check it. The length of the CDR3 is 14 residues. Looked up from germline, CDR1 is MNHNS and CDR2 is SASEGT. The chain's CDR3 is CASSVVPSNQPQHF.

The chain combines TRBV28 with TRBJ2-3; TCRdb proposes TRBD1, but this gene call is untestable without DNA. Per germline, CDR1 MDHEN and CDR2 SYDVKM. CDR3 length: 16 residues. The CDR3 region is CASSLWTGEEADTQYF. Full variable domain (missing parts from reference TRBV28 and TRBJ2-3): DVKVTQSSRYLVKRTGEKVFLECVQDMDHENMFWYRQDPGLGLRLIYFSYDVKMKEKGDIPEGYSVSREKKERFSLILESASTNQTSMYLCASSLWTGEEADTQYFGPGTRLTVL.

The gene calls are TRBV3-1 and TRBJ2-1; TCRdb's assignment of TRBD2 cannot be checked, as there is no DNA. Looked up from germline, CDR1 is LGHDT and CDR2 is YNNKEL (reference sequence). This CDR3 spans 17 amino acids. The CDR3: CASSQFTSGGLYNEQFF.

The chain joins TRBV29-1 to TRBJ1-2. This CDR3 has 11 amino acids. Germline CDR1 SQVTM, CDR2 ANQGSEA. CDR3 sequence: CSDGRPSGYTF.

The chain joins TRBV11-1 to TRBJ2-1; with no DNA, the TCRdb D assignment of TRBD1 cannot be verified. Germline V gives CDR1 SGHAT, CDR2 FQDESV (reference sequence). This CDR3 region has 14 residues. The CDR3 sequence: CASSFWGNYNEQFF.

V and J are TRBV29-1 and TRBJ2-7; TCRdb calls TRBD2, which cannot be checked without DNA. The CDR3 is 14 amino acids. Germline CDR1 SQVTM, CDR2 ANQGSEA. The CDR3 is CSVPSSTTGDEQYF.

The V call is TRBV7-2, the J call TRBJ2-1; the D call of TRBD1 rests on TCRdb alone, since no DNA is present to check it. Germline V gene lookup returns CDR1 SGHTA and CDR2 FQGNSA. The CDR3 totals 15 residues. CDR3 protein: CASSPGGAGYLEQFF.

This chain connects TRBV20-1 to TRBJ2-3; without DNA, the TCRdb call of TRBD2 cannot be checked. This CDR3 is 15 amino acids long. Looked up from germline, CDR1 is DFQATT and CDR2 is SNEGSKA (reference sequence). The CDR3 region is CSIGEDLFVADTQYF.

The rearrangement joins TRBV29-1 to TRBJ1-1; TCRdb designates TRBD1, a call that cannot be tested without DNA. The CDR3 length is 11 residues. The V gene's germline CDR1 is SQVTM and CDR2 ANQGSEA. The CDR3 is CSVEGGTGAFF.

The V call is TRBV12-3 or TRBV12-4, the J call TRBJ1-1; TCRdb selects TRBD1, and the lack of DNA leaves this call unchecked. There are 12 residues in the CDR3. The CDR3 here is CASGTLRGEAFF.

The J gene is TRBJ1-6, the V gene TRBV15; TCRdb returns TRBD1, unconfirmable since there is no DNA. The CDR3 has 14 amino acids. In germline, CDR1 is LNHNV, CDR2 YYDKDF (reference sequence). The CDR3 here is CATSQGVDLIPLHF.

V and J are TRBV14 and TRBJ1-2; with no DNA, the TCRdb D assignment of TRBD1 cannot be verified. Germline V gives CDR1 SGHDN, CDR2 FVKESK. The CDR3 is 14 residues long. The CDR3 loop reads CASSSWDRDYGYTF.

CDR3 sequence reads: CASSSGWGGLETQYF. V usage is TRBV7-6 and J usage is TRBJ2-5; TCRdb reports TRBD1, a call that lacks DNA to check it against. The CDR3 is 15 amino acids. In germline, CDR1 is SGHVS, CDR2 FNYEAQ.

The CDR3 protein is CASSFGQLESYEQYF. The chain has TRBV7-9 and TRBJ2-7; absent DNA, TCRdb's TRBD1 call cannot be checked. CDR3 size: 15 residues. Germline V CDR1 and CDR2: SEHNR, FQNEAQ (reference sequence).

J is TRBJ2-7 and V is TRBV20-1. The V gene's germline CDR1 is DFQATT and CDR2 SNEGSKA (reference sequence). This CDR3 is built from 13 residues. CDR3 sequence: CSARDRQTYEQYF.